This paragraph covers one T cell receptor beta chain sequence. The antigen remains undetermined. These data belong to a study of T cell responses to AZD1222 COVID-19 vaccine. With 3 bases removed from V and 3 bases from J, the gap between germline ends came to 13 bases. The CDR3 is made up of 15 amino acids. From germline, CDR1 is SGHRS and CDR2 YFSETQ. General study points: Clonal diversity may have been underestimated, and the donors were mostly white British, with more females than males. Only a handful of people who got AZD1222 tested seropositive at baseline.

Clones were sequenced by immunoSEQ multiplex PCR, and TCRdb holds only the in-frame ones, with some missing. Among 150,000 to 200,000 clones listed, 85% to 95% were seen once. The TCR sequence derives from an adult in good health. The chain couples TRBV5-1 to TRBJ1-3, with D hard to call. Specimen: peripheral blood, collected on day 0 of AZD1222 vaccination. CDR3 residues: CASSSEASLGNTIYF. As DNA, the CDR3 is TGCGCCAGCAGCTCAGAGGCCAGCCTTGGAAACACCATATATTTT.